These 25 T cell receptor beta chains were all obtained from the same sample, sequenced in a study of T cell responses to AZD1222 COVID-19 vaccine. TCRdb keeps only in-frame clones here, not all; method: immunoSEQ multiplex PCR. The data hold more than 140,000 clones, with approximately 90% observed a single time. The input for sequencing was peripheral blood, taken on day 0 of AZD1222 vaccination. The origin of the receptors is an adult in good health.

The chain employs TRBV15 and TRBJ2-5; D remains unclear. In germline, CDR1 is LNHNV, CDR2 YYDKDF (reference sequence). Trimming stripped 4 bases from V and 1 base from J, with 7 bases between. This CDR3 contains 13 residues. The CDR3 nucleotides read TGTGCCACCAGCAAGGATCTCCAAGAGACCCAGTACTTC. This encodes CATSKDLQETQYF.

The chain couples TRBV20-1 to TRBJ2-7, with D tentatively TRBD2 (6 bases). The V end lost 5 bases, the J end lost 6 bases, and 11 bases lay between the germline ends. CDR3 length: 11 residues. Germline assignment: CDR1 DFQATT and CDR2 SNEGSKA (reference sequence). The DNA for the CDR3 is TGCAGTGCTTTGGGACTCCGCGAGCAGTACTTC. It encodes CSALGLREQYF.

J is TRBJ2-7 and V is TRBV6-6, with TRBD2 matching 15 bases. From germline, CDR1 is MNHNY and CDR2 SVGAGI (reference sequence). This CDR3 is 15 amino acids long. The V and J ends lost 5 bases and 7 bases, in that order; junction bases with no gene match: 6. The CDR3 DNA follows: TGTGCCAGCAGTCCTAGGACTAGCGGGAGGGCGGAGCAGTACTTC. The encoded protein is CASSPRTSGRAEQYF.

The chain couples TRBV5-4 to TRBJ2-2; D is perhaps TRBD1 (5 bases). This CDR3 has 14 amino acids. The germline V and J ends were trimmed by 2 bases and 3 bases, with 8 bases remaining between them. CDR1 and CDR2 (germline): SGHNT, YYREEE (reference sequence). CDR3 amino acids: CASSFQTDTGELFF. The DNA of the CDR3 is TGTGCCAGCAGCTTTCAGACAGACACCGGGGAGCTGTTTTTT.

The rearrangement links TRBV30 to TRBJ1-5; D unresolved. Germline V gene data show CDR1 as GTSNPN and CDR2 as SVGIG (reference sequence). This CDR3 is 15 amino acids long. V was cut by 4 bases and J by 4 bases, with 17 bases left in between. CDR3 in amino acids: CAWMDHTRVNQPQHF. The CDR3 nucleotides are TGTGCCTGGATGGACCATACCCGGGTAAATCAGCCCCAGCATTTT.

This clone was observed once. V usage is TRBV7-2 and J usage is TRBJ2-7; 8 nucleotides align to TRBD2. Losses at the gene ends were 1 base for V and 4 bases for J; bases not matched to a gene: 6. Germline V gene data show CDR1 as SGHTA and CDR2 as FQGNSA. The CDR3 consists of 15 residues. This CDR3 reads CASSLGAGDVYEQYF. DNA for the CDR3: TGTGCCAGCAGCTTAGGAGCGGGAGACGTGTACGAGCAGTACTTC.

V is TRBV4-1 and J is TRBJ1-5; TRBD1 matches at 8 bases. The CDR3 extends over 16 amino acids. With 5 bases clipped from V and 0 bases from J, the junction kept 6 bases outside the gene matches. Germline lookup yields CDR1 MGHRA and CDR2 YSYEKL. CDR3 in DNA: TGCGCCAGCAGCGGACAGGGAATGGATAGCAATCAGCCCCAGCATTTT. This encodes CASSGQGMDSNQPQHF.

The CDR3 bases are TGCGCCAGCAGCCACCTACTATACACAGATACGCAGTATTTT. It is translated as CASSHLLYTDTQYF. The chain uses TRBV4-1 and TRBJ2-3; D unresolved. The CDR3 extends over 14 amino acids. Looked up from germline, CDR1 is MGHRA and CDR2 is YSYEKL. V was pared by 3 bases and J by 2 bases, with 9 bases between.

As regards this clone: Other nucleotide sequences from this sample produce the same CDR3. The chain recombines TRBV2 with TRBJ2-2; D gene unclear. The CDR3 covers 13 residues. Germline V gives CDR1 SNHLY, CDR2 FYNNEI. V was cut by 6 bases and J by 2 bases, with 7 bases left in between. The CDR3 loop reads CASRPDNTGELFF. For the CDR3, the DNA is TGTGCCAGCAGACCGGACAACACCGGGGAGCTGTTTTTT.

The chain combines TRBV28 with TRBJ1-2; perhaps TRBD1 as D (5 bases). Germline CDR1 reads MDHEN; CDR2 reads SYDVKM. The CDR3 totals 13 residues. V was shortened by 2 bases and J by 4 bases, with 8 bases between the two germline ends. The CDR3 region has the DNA TGTGCCAGCAGTTTACAGGGCTCCTATGGCTACACCTTC. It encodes CASSLQGSYGYTF.

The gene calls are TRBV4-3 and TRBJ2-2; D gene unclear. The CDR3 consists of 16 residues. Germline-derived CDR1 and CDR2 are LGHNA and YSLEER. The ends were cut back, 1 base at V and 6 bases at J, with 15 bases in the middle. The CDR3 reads CASSQAAGPVSGELFF. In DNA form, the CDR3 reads TGCGCCAGCAGCCAAGCTGCCGGGCCTGTGTCCGGGGAGCTGTTTTTT.

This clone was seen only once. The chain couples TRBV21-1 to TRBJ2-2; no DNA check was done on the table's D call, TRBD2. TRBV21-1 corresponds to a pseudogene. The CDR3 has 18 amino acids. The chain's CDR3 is CASSKNLAGLLNTGELFF. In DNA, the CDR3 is TGTGCCAGCAGCAAAAACCTAGCGGGACTACTAAACACCGGGGAGCTGTTTTTT.

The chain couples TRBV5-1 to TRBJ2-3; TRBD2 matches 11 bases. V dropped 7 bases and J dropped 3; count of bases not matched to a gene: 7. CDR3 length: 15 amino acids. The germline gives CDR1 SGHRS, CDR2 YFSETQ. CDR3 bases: TGCGCCAGCGGTAGCGGGAGGGCCAGAACAGATACGCAGTATTTT. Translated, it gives CASGSGRARTDTQYF.

CDR3 nucleotides: TGTGCCAGCAGCCCCCGGGACAACTCCTACGAGCAGTACTTC. It is translated as CASSPRDNSYEQYF. V is TRBV27 and J is TRBJ2-7, with a weak D call TRBD1 (6 bases). Germline V gene data show CDR1 as MNHEY and CDR2 as SMNVEV (reference sequence). CDR3 length: 14 amino acids. The V end lost 6 bases, the J end lost 0 bases, and 12 bases lay between the germline ends.

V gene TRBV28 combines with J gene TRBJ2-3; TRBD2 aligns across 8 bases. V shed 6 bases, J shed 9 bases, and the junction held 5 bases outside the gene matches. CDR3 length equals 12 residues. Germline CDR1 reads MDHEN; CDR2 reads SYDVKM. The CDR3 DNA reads TGTGCCAGCAGACGGGAGGGCCAGACGCAGTATTTT. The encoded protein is CASRREGQTQYF. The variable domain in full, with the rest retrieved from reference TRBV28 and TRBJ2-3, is DVKVTQSSRYLVKRTGEKVFLECVQDMDHENMFWYRQDPGLGLRLIYFSYDVKMKEKGDIPEGYSVSREKKERFSLILESASTNQTSMYLCASRREGQTQYFGPGTRLTVL.

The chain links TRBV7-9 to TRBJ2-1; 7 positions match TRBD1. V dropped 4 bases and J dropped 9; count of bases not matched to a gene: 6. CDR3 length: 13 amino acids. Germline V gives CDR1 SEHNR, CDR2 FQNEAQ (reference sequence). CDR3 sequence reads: CASSSQTGTEQFF. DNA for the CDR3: TGTGCCAGCAGCTCCCAGACAGGGACTGAGCAGTTCTTC. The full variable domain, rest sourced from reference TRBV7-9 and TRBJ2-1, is DTGVSQNPRHKITKRGQNVTFRCDPISEHNRLYWYRQTLGQGPEFLTYFQNEAQLEKSRLLSDRFSAERPKGSFSTLEIQRTEQGDSAMYLCASSSQTGTEQFFGPGTRLTVL.

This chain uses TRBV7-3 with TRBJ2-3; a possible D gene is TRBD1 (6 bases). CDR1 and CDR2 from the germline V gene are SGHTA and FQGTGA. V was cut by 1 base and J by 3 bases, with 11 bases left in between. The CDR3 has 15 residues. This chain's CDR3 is CASSLNPTGTDTQYF. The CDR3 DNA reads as TGTGCCAGCAGCTTAAACCCGACAGGTACAGATACGCAGTATTTT.

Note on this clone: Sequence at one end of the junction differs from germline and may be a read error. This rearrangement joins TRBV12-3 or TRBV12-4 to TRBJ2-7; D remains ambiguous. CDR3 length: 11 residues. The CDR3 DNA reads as TGTGCCAGCAGTTTCGGGCCCGTCCGTGAGTTC. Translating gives CASSFGPVREF.

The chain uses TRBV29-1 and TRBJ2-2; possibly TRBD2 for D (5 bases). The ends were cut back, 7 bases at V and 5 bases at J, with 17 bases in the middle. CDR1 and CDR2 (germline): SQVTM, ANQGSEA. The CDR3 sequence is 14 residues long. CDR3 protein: CSACGITGTGELFF. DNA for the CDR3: TGCAGCGCCTGTGGGATTACGGGAACCGGGGAGCTGTTTTTT.

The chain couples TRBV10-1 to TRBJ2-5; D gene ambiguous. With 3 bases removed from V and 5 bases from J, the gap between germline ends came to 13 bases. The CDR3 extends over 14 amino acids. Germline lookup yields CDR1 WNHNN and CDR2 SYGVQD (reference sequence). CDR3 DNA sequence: TGCGCCAGCAGTGACGGCAGTAAGGCTGAGACCCAGTACTTC. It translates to CASSDGSKAETQYF.

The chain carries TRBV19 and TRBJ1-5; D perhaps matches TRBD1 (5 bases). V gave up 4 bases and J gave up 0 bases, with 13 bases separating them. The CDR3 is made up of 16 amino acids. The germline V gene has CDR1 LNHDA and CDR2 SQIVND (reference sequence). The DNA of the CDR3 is TGTGCCAGTAGTAGCCGACCCAGGGATAGCAATCAGCCCCAGCATTTT. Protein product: CASSSRPRDSNQPQHF.

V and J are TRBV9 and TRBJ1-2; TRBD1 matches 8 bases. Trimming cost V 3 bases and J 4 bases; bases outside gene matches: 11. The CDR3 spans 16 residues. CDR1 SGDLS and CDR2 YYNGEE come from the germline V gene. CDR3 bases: TGTGCCAGCAGCGAGGGCCGGGACAGGCCTTCCTATGGCTACACCTTC. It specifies CASSEGRDRPSYGYTF.

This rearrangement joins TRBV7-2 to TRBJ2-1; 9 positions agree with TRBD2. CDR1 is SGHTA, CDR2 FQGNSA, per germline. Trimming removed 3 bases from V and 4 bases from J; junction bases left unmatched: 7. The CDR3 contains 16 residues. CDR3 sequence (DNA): TGTGCCAGCAGCTTCAGCCTAGCGGGAACTTACAATGAGCAGTTCTTC. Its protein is CASSFSLAGTYNEQFF.

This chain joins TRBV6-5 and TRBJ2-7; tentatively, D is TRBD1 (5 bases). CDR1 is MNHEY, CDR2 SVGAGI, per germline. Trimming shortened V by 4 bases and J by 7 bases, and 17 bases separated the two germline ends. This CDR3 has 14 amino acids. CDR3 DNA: TGTGCCAGCAGTTTTCGATCAGGGTTATGGGAGCAGTACTTC. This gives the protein CASSFRSGLWEQYF.

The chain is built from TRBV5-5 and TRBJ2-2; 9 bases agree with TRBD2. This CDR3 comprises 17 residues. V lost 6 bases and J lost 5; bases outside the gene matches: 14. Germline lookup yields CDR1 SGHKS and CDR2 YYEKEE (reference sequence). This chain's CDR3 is CASTARSLAGTTGELFF. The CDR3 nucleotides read TGTGCCAGCACCGCCCGGAGTCTAGCGGGGACGACCGGGGAGCTGTTTTTT.